Listed below are T cell receptor beta chains from one sample, sequenced in a study of T cells of healthy individuals. A single record per CDR3 protein comes from TCRdb applying MiXCR to the 5' RACE reads. The sample has under 70,000 distinct CDR3 sequences, approximately 15% seen once. The origin of the receptors is a human donor in good health. Both conserved end residues are part of each CDR3. The order of the fields is J gene, D gene, V gene, clone size, CDR3 protein, CDR3 DNA. A D gene is named only where the DNA matches it firmly. The size entry is marked missing in some rows and otherwise reads once, few, many or a size class.

TRBJ2-7 | TRBD2 | TRBV7-2 | NA | CASSLAGLAGTDF | TGTGCCAGCAGCTTAGCGGGACTAGCGGGGACTGACTTC
TRBJ1-4 | NA | TRBV7-2 | many | CASSFGVTNEKLFF | TGTGCCAGCAGCTTTGGGGTCACTAATGAAAAACTGTTTTTT
TRBJ2-3 | TRBD1 | TRBV2 | few | CASRLGQVVLDTQYF | TGTGCCAGCAGACTAGGACAGGTAGTTCTAGATACGCAGTATTTT
TRBJ2-2 | TRBD2 | TRBV5-5 | few | CASSPRTSGSPGELFF | TGTGCCAGCAGCCCGCGGACTAGCGGGAGTCCCGGGGAGCTGTTTTTT
TRBJ2-3 | NA | TRBV7-8 | many | CASKPSGQLSTDTQYF | TGTGCCAGCAAGCCCAGCGGACAACTTAGCACAGATACGCAGTATTTT
TRBJ2-5 | NA | TRBV6-2/TRBV6-3 | NA | CASSLPHGQETQYF | TGTGCCAGCAGTCTCCCGCACGGCCAAGAGACCCAGTACTTC
TRBJ2-1 | TRBD2 | TRBV2 | many | CASRTSGRASYNEQFF | TGTGCCAGCAGGACTAGCGGGAGGGCCTCCTACAATGAGCAGTTCTTC
TRBJ1-4 | TRBD1 | TRBV2 | NA | CASRRGQGPEKLFF | TGTGCCAGCCGCCGGGGACAGGGACCTGAAAAACTGTTTTTT
TRBJ2-2 | NA | TRBV5-1 | many | CASSLHDGPVTGELFF | TGCGCCAGCAGCTTACACGACGGGCCGGTCACCGGGGAGCTGTTTTTT
TRBJ2-6 | TRBD1 | TRBV7-8 | many | CASSSGQGSSGANVLTF | TGTGCCAGCAGCTCCGGACAGGGGAGTTCTGGGGCCAACGTCCTGACTTTC
TRBJ2-7 | TRBD2 | TRBV20-1 | many | CSASPGLAGNEQYF | TGCAGTGCCTCACCGGGACTAGCGGGGAACGAGCAGTACTTC
TRBJ2-1 | TRBD1 | TRBV6-2/TRBV6-3 | NA | CASRVGTDNEQFF | TGTGCCAGCAGGGTCGGGACAGACAATGAGCAGTTCTTC
TRBJ2-1 | TRBD1 | TRBV4-3 | few | CASSPRTGGSHNEQFF | TGCGCCAGCAGCCCTCGGACAGGGGGCTCGCACAATGAGCAGTTCTTC
TRBJ2-3 | NA | TRBV6-1 | many | CASRWTGTDTQYF | TGTGCCAGCAGATGGACAGGCACAGATACGCAGTATTTT
TRBJ2-1 | TRBD2 | TRBV5-1 | few | CASSLEPAGLHEQFF | TGCGCCAGCAGCTTGGAGCCAGCGGGACTTCATGAGCAGTTCTTC
TRBJ2-5 | TRBD1 | TRBV7-2 | NA | CASSPGQGIETQYF | TGTGCCAGCAGCCCGGGACAGGGGATCGAGACCCAGTACTTC